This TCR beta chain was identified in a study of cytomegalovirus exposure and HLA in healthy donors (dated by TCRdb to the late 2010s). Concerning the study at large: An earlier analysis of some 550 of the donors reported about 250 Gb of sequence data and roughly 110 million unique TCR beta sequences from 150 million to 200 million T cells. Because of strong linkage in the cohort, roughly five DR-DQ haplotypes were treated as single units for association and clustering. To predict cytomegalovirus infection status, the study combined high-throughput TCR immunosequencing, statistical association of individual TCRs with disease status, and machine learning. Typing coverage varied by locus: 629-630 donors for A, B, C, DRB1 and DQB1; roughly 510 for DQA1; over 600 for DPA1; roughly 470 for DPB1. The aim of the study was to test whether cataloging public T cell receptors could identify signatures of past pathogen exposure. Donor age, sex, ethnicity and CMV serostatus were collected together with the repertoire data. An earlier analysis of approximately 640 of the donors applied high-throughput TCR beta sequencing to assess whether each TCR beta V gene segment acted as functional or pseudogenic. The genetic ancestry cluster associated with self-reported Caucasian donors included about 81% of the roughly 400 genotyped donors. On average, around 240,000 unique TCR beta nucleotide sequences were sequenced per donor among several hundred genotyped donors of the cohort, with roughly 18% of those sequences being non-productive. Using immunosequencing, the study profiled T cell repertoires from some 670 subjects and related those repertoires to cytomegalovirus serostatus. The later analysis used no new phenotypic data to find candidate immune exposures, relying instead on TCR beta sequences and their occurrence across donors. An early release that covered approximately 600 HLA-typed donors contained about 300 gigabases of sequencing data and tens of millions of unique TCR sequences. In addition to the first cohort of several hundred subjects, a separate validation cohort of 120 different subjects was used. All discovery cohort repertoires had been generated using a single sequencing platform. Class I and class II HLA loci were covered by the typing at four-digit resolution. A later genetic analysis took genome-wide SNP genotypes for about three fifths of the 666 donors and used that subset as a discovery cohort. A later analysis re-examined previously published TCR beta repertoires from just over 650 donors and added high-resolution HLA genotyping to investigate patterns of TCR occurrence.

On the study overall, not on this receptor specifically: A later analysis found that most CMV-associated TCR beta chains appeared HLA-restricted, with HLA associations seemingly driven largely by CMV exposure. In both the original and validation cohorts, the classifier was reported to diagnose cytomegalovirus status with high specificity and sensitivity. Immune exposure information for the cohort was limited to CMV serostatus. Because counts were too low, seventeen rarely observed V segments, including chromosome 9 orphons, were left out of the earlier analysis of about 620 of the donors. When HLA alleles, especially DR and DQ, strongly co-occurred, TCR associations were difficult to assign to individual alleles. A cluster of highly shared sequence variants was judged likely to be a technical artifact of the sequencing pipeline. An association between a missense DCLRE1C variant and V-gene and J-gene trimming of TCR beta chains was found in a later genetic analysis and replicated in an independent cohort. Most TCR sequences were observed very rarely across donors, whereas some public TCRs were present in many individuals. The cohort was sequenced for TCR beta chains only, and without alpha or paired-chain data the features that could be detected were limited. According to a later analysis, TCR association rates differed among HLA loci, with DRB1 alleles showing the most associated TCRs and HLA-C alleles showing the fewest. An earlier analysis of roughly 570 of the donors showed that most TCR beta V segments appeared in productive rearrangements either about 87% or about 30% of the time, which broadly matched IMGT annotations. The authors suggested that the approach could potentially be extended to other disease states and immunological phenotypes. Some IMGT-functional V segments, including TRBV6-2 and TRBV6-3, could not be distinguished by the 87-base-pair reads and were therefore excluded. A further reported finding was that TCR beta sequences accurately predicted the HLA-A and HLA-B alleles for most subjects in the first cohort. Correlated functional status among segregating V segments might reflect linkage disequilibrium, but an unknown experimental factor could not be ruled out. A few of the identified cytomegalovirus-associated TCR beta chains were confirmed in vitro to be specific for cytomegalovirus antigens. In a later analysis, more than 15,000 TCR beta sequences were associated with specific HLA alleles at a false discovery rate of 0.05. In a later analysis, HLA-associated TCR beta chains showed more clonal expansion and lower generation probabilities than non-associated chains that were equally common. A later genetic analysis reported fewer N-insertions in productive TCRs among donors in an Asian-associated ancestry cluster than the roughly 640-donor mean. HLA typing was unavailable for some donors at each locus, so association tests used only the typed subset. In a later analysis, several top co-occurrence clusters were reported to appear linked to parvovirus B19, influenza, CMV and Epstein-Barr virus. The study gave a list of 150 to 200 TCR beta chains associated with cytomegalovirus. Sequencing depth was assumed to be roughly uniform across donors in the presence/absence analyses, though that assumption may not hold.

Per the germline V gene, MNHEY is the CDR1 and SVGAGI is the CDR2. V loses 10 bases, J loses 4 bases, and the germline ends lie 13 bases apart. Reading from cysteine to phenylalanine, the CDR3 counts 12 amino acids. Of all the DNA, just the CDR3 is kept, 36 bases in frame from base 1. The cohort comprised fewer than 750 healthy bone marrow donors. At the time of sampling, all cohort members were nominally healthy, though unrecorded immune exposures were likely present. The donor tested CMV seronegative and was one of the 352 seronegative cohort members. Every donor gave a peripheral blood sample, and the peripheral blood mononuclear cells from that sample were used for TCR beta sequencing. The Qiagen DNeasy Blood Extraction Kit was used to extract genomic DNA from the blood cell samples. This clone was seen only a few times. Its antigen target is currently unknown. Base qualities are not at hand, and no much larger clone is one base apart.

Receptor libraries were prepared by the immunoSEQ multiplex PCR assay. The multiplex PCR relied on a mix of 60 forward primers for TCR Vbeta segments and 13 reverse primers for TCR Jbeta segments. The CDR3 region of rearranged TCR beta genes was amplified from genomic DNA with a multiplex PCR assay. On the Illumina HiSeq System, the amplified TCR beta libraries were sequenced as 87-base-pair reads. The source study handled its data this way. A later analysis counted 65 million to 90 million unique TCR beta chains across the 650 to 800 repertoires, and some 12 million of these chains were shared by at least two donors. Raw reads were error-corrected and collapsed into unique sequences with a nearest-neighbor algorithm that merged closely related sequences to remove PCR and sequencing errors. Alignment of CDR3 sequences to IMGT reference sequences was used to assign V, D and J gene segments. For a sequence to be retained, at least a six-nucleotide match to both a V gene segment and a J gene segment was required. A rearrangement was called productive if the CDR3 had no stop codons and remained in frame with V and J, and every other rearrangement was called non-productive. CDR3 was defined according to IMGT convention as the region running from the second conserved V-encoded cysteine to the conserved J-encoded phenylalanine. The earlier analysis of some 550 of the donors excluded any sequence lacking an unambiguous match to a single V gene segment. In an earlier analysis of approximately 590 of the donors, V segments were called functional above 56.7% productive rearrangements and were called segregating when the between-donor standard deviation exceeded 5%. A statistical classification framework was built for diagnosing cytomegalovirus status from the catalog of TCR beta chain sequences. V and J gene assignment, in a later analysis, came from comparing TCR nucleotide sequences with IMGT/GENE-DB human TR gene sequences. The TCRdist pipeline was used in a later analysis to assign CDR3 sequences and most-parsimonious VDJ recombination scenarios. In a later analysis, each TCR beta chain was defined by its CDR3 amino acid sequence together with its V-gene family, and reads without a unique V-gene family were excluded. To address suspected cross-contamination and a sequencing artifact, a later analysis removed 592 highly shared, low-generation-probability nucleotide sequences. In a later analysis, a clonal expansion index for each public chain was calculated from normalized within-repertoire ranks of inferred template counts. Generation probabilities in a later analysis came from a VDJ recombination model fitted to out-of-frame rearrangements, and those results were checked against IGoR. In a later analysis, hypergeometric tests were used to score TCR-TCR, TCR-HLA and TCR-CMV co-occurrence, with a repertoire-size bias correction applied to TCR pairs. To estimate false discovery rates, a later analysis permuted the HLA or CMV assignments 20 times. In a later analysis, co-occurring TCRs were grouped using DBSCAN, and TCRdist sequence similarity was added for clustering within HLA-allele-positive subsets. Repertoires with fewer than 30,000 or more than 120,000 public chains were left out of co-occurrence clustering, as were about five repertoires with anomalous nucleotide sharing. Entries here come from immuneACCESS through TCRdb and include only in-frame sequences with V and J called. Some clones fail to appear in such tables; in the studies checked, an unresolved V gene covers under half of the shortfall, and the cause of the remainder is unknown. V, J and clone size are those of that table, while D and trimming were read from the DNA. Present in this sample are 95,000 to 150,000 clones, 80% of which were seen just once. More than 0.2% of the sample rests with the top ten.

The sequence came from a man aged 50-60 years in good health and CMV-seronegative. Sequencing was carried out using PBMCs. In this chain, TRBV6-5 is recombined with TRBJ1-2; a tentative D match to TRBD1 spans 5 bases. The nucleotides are TGTGCCACCCGACGGGACTTCTATGGCTACACCTTC. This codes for CATRRDFYGYTF.